This T cell receptor (beta chain) appears in the sequencing data of a study of identical twins. From the 5' RACE reads, TCRdb called clonotypes with MiXCR, one entry per CDR3 protein. The sample holds over 600,000 distinct CDR3 sequences, less than 25% seen once. CDR3 length equals 16 residues. V lost 6 bases to trimming and J lost 2 bases; unmatched junction nucleotides: 7. These same data were also listed under a study on T cells expressing NK-cell markers.

The sequenced material came from PBMCs. This rearrangement joins TRBV12-3 or TRBV12-4 to TRBJ2-6, with TRBD1 matching 7 bases. The sequence was collected from a woman aged 18-29 years in good health. The CDR3 reads CASRPRDRAGANVLTF. The CDR3 DNA reads TGTGCCAGCAGGCCCCGCGACAGGGCTGGGGCCAACGTCCTGACTTTC.